This is a list of T cell receptor beta chains from one sample in a study of T cell responses to AZD1222 COVID-19 vaccine. Sequencing used immunoSEQ multiplex PCR; TCRdb keeps in-frame clones, though not all of them. Here the sample spans 95,000 to 150,000 clones, around 94% being singletons. The material was peripheral blood, obtained on day 0 of AZD1222 vaccination. The receptors stem from an adult in good health. The CDR3 runs from the conserved cysteine through the conserved F or W. A D gene is named only where the DNA matches it firmly. Where a row states a size, it is once, few, many or the class of an expanded clone; other rows omit it.

TRBV5-5	TRBJ1-6	-	-	CASSFGTSSYNSPLHF	TGTGCCAGCAGCTTCGGGACGAGCTCCTATAATTCACCCCTCCACTTT
TRBV4-1	TRBJ2-3	-	-	CASSRLGDTTRGDTQYF	TGCGCCAGCAGCCGGTTAGGGGACACTACTCGGGGAGATACGCAGTATTTT
TRBV28	TRBJ2-3	-	TRBD2	CASSLTGGRDTQYF	TGTGCCAGCAGTTTAACGGGAGGGAGAGATACGCAGTATTTT
TRBV12-3/TRBV12-4	TRBJ1-1	-	-	CASSPQGFTEAFF	TGTGCCAGCAGCCCCCAAGGATTCACTGAAGCTTTCTTT
TRBV15	TRBJ1-2	few	-	CATSRDTGGLPYGYTF	TGTGCCACCAGCAGAGATACGGGGGGGCTCCCATATGGCTACACCTTC
TRBV5-1	TRBJ1-1	-	-	CASSLIGDTEAFF	TGCGCCAGCAGCTTGATCGGGGACACTGAAGCTTTCTTT
TRBV24-1	TRBJ1-2	-	-	CATSDLVGGHGYTF	TGTGCCACCAGTGATTTGGTCGGGGGGCATGGCTACACCTTC
TRBV19	TRBJ1-6	-	TRBD1	CASTRDRRDSPLHF	TGTGCCAGTACCCGGGACAGGAGGGATTCACCCCTCCACTTT
TRBV18	TRBJ1-2	-	-	CASSPQGTNGYTF	TGTGCCAGCTCACCACAAGGGACCAATGGCTACACCTTC
TRBV18	TRBJ2-2	-	-	CASSPRRGAGGELFF	TGTGCCAGCTCACCGAGGAGGGGGGCCGGCGGGGAGCTGTTTTTT
TRBV12-3/TRBV12-4	TRBJ2-1	-	-	CASSLDAVSRAFF	TGTGCCAGCAGTTTAGATGCGGTATCCCGGGCGTTCTTC
TRBV7-2	TRBJ1-3	-	-	CASSLGSGNTIYF	TGTGCCAGCAGCTTAGGGTCTGGAAACACCATATATTTT
TRBV5-1	TRBJ1-2	-	-	CASSLGPQVESYGYTF	TGCGCCAGCAGCTTGGGCCCACAGGTGGAGAGCTATGGCTACACCTTC
TRBV7-2	TRBJ1-2	-	-	CASSLSYGGYTF	TGTGCCAGCAGCTTATCCTACGGTGGCTACACCTTC
TRBV27	TRBJ2-1	-	TRBD1	CASSDRGRYNEQFF	TGTGCCAGCAGCGACAGGGGGCGTTACAATGAGCAGTTCTTC
TRBV5-4	TRBJ2-5	-	TRBD2	CASSHQREAETQYF	TGTGCCAGCAGCCACCAGCGGGAGGCAGAGACCCAGTACTTC
TRBV4-1	TRBJ1-6	-	-	CASSQGVSPLHF	TGCGCCAGCAGCCAGGGGGTTTCACCCCTCCACTTT
TRBV6-5	TRBJ2-2	-	-	CASSRDTGELFF	TGTGCCAGCAGTCGGGACACCGGGGAGCTGTTTTTT
TRBV7-7	TRBJ2-1	once	TRBD2	CASSSLGTSDPLSSYNEQFF	TGTGCTAGCAGCTCGCTGGGGACTAGCGATCCATTAAGCTCCTACAATGAGCAGTTCTTC
TRBV5-8	TRBJ1-2	-	-	CASGTWSYGYTF	TGTGCCAGCGGGACTTGGTCCTATGGCTACACCTTC
TRBV18	TRBJ2-4	-	-	CASGQGGNIQYF	TGTGCCAGCGGACAGGGAGGGAACATTCAGTACTTC
TRBV7-2	TRBJ1-2	-	TRBD1	CASSPRTGQIYGYTF	TGTGCCAGCAGCCCCCGGACAGGTCAGATCTATGGCTACACCTTC
TRBV6-5	TRBJ1-2	once	-	CASSPGDYGYTF	TGTGCCAGCAGCCCGGGGGACTATGGCTACACCTTC
TRBV5-5	TRBJ1-2	-	-	CASSLTAPVRGYTF	TGTGCCAGCAGCTTGACGGCCCCGGTGAGAGGCTACACCTTC
TRBV24-1	TRBJ2-5	-	-	CATSDFTGGVGETQYF	TGTGCCACCAGTGATTTTACCGGGGGAGTTGGAGAGACCCAGTACTTC
TRBV9	TRBJ2-1	-	TRBD2	CASSVLGRGEYNEQFF	TGTGCCAGCAGCGTCCTAGGGCGGGGGGAATACAATGAGCAGTTCTTC
TRBV6-5	TRBJ1-5	-	-	CASSYESDYQPQHF	TGTGCCAGCAGTTACGAGAGTGATTATCAGCCCCAGCATTTT